This is a list of T cell receptor beta chains from one sample in a study of cytomegalovirus exposure and HLA in healthy donors. Measured with immunoSEQ multiplex PCR; TCRdb has only the in-frame clones, and not every one. Of roughly 160,000 clones listed, over 60% are singletons. The sequencing sample was made of PBMCs. These receptors came from a man aged 45-65 years in good health and CMV-seropositive. CDR3s include the opening cysteine and the closing phenylalanine or tryptophan. The D gene is left open where the match is weak. Clone size, where shown, is once, few, many, or a class for clones that have expanded.

clone size,V gene,D gene,CDR3 length,J gene,CDR3 DNA,CDR3 protein
NA,TRBV7-6,NA,14,TRBJ1-3,TGTGCCAGCAGCTTGGCGGGGCTCGTCAACACCATATATTTT,CASSLAGLVNTIYF
NA,TRBV5-1,TRBD1,19,TRBJ2-3,TGCGCCAGCAGCTTGGAGACGGGACAGGGTCACCCCTTGGTAGATACGCAGTATTTT,CASSLETGQGHPLVDTQYF
NA,TRBV20-1,NA,11,TRBJ2-5,TGCAGTGCTGGGGGGCAAGAGACCCAGTACTTC,CSAGGQETQYF
NA,TRBV7-9,NA,15,TRBJ2-3,TGTGCCAGCAGCTTAGCGGGGGGTACGACAGATACGCAGTATTTT,CASSLAGGTTDTQYF
NA,TRBV15,TRBD1,19,TRBJ1-4,TGTGCCACCAGCAGGACTTCGGGACAGATAAGTTTGACTAATGAAAAACTGTTTTTT,CATSRTSGQISLTNEKLFF
NA,TRBV19,NA,15,TRBJ2-7,TGTGCCACTCAGCCACTTCACGGTTCGGGCTACGAGCAGTACTTC,CATQPLHGSGYEQYF
NA,TRBV5-1,NA,12,TRBJ1-2,TGCGCCAGCAGCTTGGACCCAGGGGGCTACACCTTC,CASSLDPGGYTF
few,TRBV11-1,TRBD2,15,TRBJ2-1,TGTGCCAGCAGCCCCAGCGGGGGGGCTTCGGATGAGCAGTTCTTC,CASSPSGGASDEQFF
NA,TRBV28,TRBD1,15,TRBJ2-7,TGTGCCAGCAGTTCCCGGGACAGGGGTACCTACGAGCAGTACTTC,CASSSRDRGTYEQYF
NA,TRBV7-9,TRBD1,17,TRBJ1-6,TGTTCCAGCAGCTTAGTCGTAGGGTGGGCAGGGGGTTCACCCCTCCACTTT,CSSSLVVGWAGGSPLHF
NA,TRBV7-9,TRBD2,13,TRBJ2-5,TGTGCCAGCAGCTTTAGCGGGGGAGAGACCCAGTACTTC,CASSFSGGETQYF
NA,TRBV4-3,NA,20,TRBJ2-1,TGCGCCAGCAGCCAAGTCGTAACGGTGCGCGGAAGTTTCTCCTACAATGAGCAGTTCTTC,CASSQVVTVRGSFSYNEQFF